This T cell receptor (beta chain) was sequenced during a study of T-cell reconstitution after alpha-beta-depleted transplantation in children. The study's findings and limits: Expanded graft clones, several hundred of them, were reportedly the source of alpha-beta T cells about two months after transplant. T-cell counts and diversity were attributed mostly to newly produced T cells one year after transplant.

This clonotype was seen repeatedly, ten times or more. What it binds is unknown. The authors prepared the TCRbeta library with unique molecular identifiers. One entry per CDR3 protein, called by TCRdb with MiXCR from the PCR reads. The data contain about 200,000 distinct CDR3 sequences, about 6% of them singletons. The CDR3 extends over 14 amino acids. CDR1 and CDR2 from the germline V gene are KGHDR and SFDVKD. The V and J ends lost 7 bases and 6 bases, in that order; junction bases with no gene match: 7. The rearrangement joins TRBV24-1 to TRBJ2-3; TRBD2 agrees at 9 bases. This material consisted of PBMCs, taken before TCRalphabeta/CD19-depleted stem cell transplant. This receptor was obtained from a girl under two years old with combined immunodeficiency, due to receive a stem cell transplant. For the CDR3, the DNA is TGTGCCACCAGAGCTAGCGGGGTCTCTGATACGCAGTATTTT. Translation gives CATRASGVSDTQYF.